Following are 19 T cell receptor beta chains from one sample sequenced in a study of blood T cell repertoires in COVID-19. The repertoire was sequenced with immunoSEQ multiplex PCR; TCRdb's copy has only in-frame clones and lacks some. The sample includes about 33,000 clones, approximately 86% seen only once; the top ten take roughly 6.3%. Sequencing was performed on peripheral blood. These receptors were taken from a human donor in a cohort sampled during active COVID-19.

The chain links TRBV6-5 to TRBJ1-5; 7 nucleotides match TRBD1. Unmatched junction bases numbered 4, after V lost 5 bases and J lost 6 bases. CDR1 MNHEY and CDR2 SVGAGI come from the germline V gene. The CDR3 is 13 amino acids. This CDR3 reads CASSRDRVQPQHF. The CDR3 DNA follows: TGTGCCAGCAGTAGAGACAGGGTTCAGCCCCAGCATTTT.

The V call is TRBV7-2, the J call TRBJ2-7; 8 bases fit TRBD2. This CDR3 spans 16 amino acids. The trim removed 2 bases at V and 3 bases at J, leaving 9 bases unmatched. The germline V gene encodes CDR1 SGHTA and CDR2 FQGNSA. The CDR3 here is CASSLNPSGRGYEQYF. The CDR3 DNA reads as TGTGCCAGCAGCTTAAACCCCAGCGGGAGAGGCTACGAGCAGTACTTC.

This clone has just one count. The chain recombines TRBV6-5 with TRBJ1-2; D is unclear. CDR3 length: 13 amino acids. Deletions cut 6 bases from V and 4 bases from J, with 12 bases between. Germline values: CDR1 MNHEY, CDR2 SVGAGI. The CDR3 sequence: CASRKTTGYGYTF. In DNA form, the CDR3 reads TGTGCCAGCAGGAAGACAACCGGCTATGGCTACACCTTC.

The V gene is TRBV5-6, the J gene TRBJ1-2, with 9 nucleotides matching TRBD1. The CDR3 is 17 residues long. After removal of 3 bases from V and 2 bases from J, the junction contained 11 bases not matched to a gene. CDR1 and CDR2 (germline): SGHDT, YYEEEE. CDR3 sequence: CASSSPGQGDVNYGYTF. The CDR3 DNA reads as TGTGCCAGCAGCTCACCGGGACAGGGAGATGTAAACTATGGCTACACCTTC.

V usage is TRBV4-2 and J usage is TRBJ2-7; no definite D call. In germline, CDR1 is LGHNA, CDR2 YNFKEQ. The CDR3 sequence is 13 residues long. Deletions cut 4 bases from V and 2 bases from J, with 9 bases between. Written as DNA, the CDR3 is TGTGCCAGCAGCCCCCCCAGTACCTACGAGCAGTACTTC. This codes for CASSPPSTYEQYF.

V is TRBV5-1 and J is TRBJ2-3, with TRBD2 matching over 8 bases. CDR1 is SGHRS and CDR2 is YFSETQ in the germline V gene. J lost 0 bases, V lost 6 bases, and 12 bases had no gene match. The CDR3 loop spans 17 amino acids. The CDR3 DNA reads TGCGCCAGCACCGGGGGGGGCGGATTTTCTAGCACAGATACGCAGTATTTT. This translates into CASTGGGGFSSTDTQYF.

The CDR3 sequence is CSASSGLRSNQPQHF. CDR3 sequence (DNA): TGCAGTGCTAGTTCGGGACTCCGTAGCAATCAGCCCCAGCATTTT. The chain is built from TRBV20-1 and TRBJ1-5, with D possibly matching TRBD1 (5 bases). The CDR3 length is 15 residues. V was trimmed by 3 bases and J by 0 bases, leaving 12 bases between them. CDR1 is DFQATT and CDR2 is SNEGSKA in the germline V gene (reference sequence).

Only one count was recorded for this clone. The V and J genes are TRBV28 and TRBJ2-3; weak D call: TRBD2 (5 bases). Trimming took 7 bases from V and 4 from J, leaving 15 bases between them. The CDR3 extends over 14 amino acids. Germline CDR1 and CDR2: MDHEN and SYDVKM. The CDR3 is CASKKRGWADTQYF. The CDR3, as DNA: TGTGCCAGCAAGAAACGCGGGTGGGCAGATACGCAGTATTTT.

V usage is TRBV23-1 and J usage is TRBJ2-3; D ambiguous. TRBV23-1 falls under the ORF class, with uncertain function. The CDR3 loop spans 15 amino acids. V gave up 3 bases and J gave up 4 bases, with 14 bases separating them. The CDR3: CASSQPDPGSDTQYF. The CDR3 region has the DNA TGCGCCAGCAGTCAGCCTGACCCGGGTTCAGATACGCAGTATTTT.

The chain employs TRBV11-2 and TRBJ2-1, with 7 positions matching TRBD1. J gave up 8 bases and V 5 bases, and 12 bases lay outside the gene matches. Germline CDR1 SGHAT, CDR2 FQNNGV. The CDR3 has 15 residues. This CDR3 is CASSPRQGGWYEQFF. The DNA of the CDR3 is TGTGCCAGCAGCCCACGACAGGGCGGATGGTATGAGCAGTTCTTC.

V and J are TRBV5-1 and TRBJ2-5, with 9 bases matching TRBD1. Trimming removed 1 base from V and 4 bases from J; junction bases left unmatched: 2. Germline loops: CDR1 SGHRS, CDR2 YFSETQ. This CDR3 is built from 14 residues. The CDR3 spells CASSLRDRVETQYF. The CDR3 DNA reads as TGCGCCAGCAGCTTGCGGGACAGGGTAGAGACCCAGTACTTC. Drawing the rest from reference TRBV5-1 and TRBJ2-5, the complete variable domain is KAGVTQTPRYLIKTRGQQVTLSCSPISGHRSVSWYQQTPGQGLQFLFEYFSETQRNKGNFPGRFSGRQFSNSRSEMNVSTLELGDSALYLCASSLRDRVETQYFGPGTRLLVL.

The V and J genes are TRBV18 and TRBJ1-6, with D possibly being TRBD1 (6 bases). The CDR3 totals 15 residues. V lost 10 bases and J lost 7, with 20 bases in between. Germline V lookup: CDR1 KGHSH, CDR2 LQKENI. For the CDR3, the DNA is TGTGCCACTACAGGAGTACAGGGAGCCAATTCACCCCTCCACTTT. Encoded protein: CATTGVQGANSPLHF.

The CDR3 DNA follows: TGCGCCAGCAGCCCGGGGCGGGGGGCCCACGGGACCCAGTACTTC. This codes for CASSPGRGAHGTQYF. The chain uses TRBV5-1 and TRBJ2-5, with 8 bases aligning to TRBD2. The germline CDR1 and CDR2 sequences are SGHRS and YFSETQ. Trimming removed 4 bases from V and 7 bases from J; junction bases left unmatched: 12. This CDR3 comprises 15 residues.

The V call is TRBV20-1, the J call TRBJ2-1, with 11 bases matching TRBD2. Trimming removed 3 bases from V and 1 base from J; junction bases left unmatched: 5. There are 16 residues in the CDR3. The germline gives CDR1 DFQATT, CDR2 SNEGSKA (reference sequence). This CDR3 is CSASSSGRPSYNEQFF. As DNA, the CDR3 is TGCAGTGCTAGTTCTAGCGGGAGGCCTTCCTACAATGAGCAGTTCTTC.

The chain carries TRBV14 and TRBJ1-5; D might be TRBD1 (5 bases). V lost 5 bases to trimming and J lost 6 bases, with 14 bases between them. The CDR3 loop spans 14 amino acids. CDR1 and CDR2 (germline): SGHDN, FVKESK. The CDR3 here is CASSYSGAGQPQHF. The CDR3 DNA is TGTGCCAGCAGCTACAGCGGGGCAGGTCAGCCCCAGCATTTT.

The chain links TRBV28 to TRBJ2-7; D is perhaps TRBD1 (5 bases). Trimming took 4 bases from V and 6 from J, leaving 16 bases between them. This CDR3 is 14 amino acids long. Germline loops: CDR1 MDHEN, CDR2 SYDVKM. The CDR3 loop is CASSSTPTAREQYF. In DNA form, the CDR3 reads TGTGCCAGCAGTTCAACCCCGACAGCCCGCGAGCAGTACTTC.

A single count supports this clone. The chain is built from TRBV2 and TRBJ1-4; D is ambiguous. Germline V lookup: CDR1 SNHLY, CDR2 FYNNEI. CDR3 length: 14 amino acids. V was trimmed by 2 bases and J by 7 bases, leaving 11 bases between them. For the CDR3, the DNA is TGTGCCAGCAGTGAATGGGCAGGTCCTGAAAAACTGTTTTTT. It encodes CASSEWAGPEKLFF.

V usage is TRBV28 and J usage is TRBJ1-3; D possibly corresponds to TRBD1 (6 bases). From germline, CDR1 is MDHEN and CDR2 SYDVKM. The V end lost 3 bases, the J end lost 6 bases, and 18 bases lay between the germline ends. CDR3 length: 16 amino acids. The CDR3, as DNA: TGTGCCAGCAGTTTTTGGTCAGGGGTGGGTGTAAACACCATATATTTT. Protein: CASSFWSGVGVNTIYF.

The chain is built from TRBV7-9 and TRBJ1-5, with D unclear. With 5 bases removed from V and 7 bases from J, the gap between germline ends came to 18 bases. The CDR3 runs to 15 residues. The germline V gene has CDR1 SEHNR and CDR2 FQNEAQ (reference sequence). The CDR3 DNA reads TGTGCCAGCAGCCGCGGAGGAGGGCGGGAGCAGCCCCAGCATTTT. Translated: CASSRGGGREQPQHF. Full variable domain (remainder filled in from reference TRBV7-9 and TRBJ1-5): DTGVSQNPRHKITKRGQNVTFRCDPISEHNRLYWYRQTLGQGPEFLTYFQNEAQLEKSRLLSDRFSAERPKGSFSTLEIQRTEQGDSAMYLCASSRGGGREQPQHFGDGTRLSIL.